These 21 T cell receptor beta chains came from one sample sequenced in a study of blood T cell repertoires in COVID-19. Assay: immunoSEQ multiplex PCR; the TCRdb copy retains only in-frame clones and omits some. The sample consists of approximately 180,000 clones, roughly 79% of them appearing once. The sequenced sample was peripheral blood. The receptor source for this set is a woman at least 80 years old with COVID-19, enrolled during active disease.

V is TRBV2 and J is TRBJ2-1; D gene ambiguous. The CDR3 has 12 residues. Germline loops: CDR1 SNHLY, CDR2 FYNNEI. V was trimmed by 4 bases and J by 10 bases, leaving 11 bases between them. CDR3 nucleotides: TGTGCCAGCAGTGGGCTAGGAAGCGAGCAGTTCTTC. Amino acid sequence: CASSGLGSEQFF.

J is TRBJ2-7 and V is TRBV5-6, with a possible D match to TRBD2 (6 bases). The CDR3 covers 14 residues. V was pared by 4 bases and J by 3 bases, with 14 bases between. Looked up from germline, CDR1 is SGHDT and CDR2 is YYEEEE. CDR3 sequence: CASSRMMEGYEQYF. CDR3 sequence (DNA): TGTGCCAGCAGCCGAATGATGGAGGGCTACGAGCAGTACTTC.

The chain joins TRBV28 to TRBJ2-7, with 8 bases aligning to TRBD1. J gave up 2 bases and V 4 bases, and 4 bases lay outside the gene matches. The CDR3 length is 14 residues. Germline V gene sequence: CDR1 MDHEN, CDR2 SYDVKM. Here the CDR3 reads CASSSPGQAYEQYF. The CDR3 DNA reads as TGTGCCAGCAGTTCGCCGGGACAGGCCTACGAGCAGTACTTC.

In DNA form, the CDR3 reads TGTGCCAGCAGCTTGCTGTTGGCAGGGCTTGACGAGCAGTACTTC. This encodes CASSLLLAGLDEQYF. The rearrangement uses TRBV5-8 and TRBJ2-7, with a tentative D call TRBD1 (5 bases). The CDR3 is made up of 15 amino acids. The germline V and J ends were trimmed by 1 base and 5 bases, with 16 bases remaining between them. CDR1 and CDR2 from the germline V gene are SGHTS and YDEGEE.

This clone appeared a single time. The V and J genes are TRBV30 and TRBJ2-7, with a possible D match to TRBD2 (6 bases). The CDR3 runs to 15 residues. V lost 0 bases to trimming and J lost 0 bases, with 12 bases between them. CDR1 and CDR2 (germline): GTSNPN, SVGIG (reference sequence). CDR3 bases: TGTGCCTGGAGTGTAAAGGGGAGGCCCTCCTACGAGCAGTACTTC. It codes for CAWSVKGRPSYEQYF.

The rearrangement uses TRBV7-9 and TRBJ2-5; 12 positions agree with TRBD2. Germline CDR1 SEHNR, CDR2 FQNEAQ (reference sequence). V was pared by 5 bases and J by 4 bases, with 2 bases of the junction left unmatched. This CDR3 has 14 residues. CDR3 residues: CASSLGLAGETQYF. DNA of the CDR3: TGTGCCAGCAGCCTGGGACTAGCGGGAGAGACCCAGTACTTC.

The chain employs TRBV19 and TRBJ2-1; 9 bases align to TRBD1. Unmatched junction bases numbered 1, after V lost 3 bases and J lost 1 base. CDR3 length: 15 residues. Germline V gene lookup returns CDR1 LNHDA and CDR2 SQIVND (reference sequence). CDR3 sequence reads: CASSMDRGSYNEQFF. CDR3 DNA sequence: TGTGCCAGTAGTATGGACAGGGGATCCTACAATGAGCAGTTCTTC.

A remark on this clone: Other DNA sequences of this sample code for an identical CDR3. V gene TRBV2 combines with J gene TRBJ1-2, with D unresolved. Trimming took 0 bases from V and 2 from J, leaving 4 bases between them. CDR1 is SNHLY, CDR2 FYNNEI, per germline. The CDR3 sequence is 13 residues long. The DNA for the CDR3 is TGTGCCAGCAGTGAAGCCCAGAACTATGGCTACACCTTC. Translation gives CASSEAQNYGYTF.

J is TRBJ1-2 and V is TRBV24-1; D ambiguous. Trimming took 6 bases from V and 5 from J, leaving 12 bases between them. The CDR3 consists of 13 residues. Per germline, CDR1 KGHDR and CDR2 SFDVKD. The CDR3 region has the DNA TGTGCCACCAGTCCGGGGTTGGGTTATGGCTACACCTTC. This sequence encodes CATSPGLGYGYTF.

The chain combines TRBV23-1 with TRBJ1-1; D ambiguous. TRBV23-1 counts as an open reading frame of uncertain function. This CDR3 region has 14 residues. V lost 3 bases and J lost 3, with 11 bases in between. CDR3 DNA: TGCGCCAGCAGTCATTACGGGAATCACACTGAAGCTTTCTTT. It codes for CASSHYGNHTEAFF.

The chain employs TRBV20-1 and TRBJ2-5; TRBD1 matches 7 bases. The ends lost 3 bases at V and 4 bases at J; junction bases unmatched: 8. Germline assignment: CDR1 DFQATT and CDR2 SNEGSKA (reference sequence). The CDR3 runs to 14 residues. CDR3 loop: CSASGEGARETQYF. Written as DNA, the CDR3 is TGCAGTGCTAGTGGTGAGGGGGCACGAGAGACCCAGTACTTC.

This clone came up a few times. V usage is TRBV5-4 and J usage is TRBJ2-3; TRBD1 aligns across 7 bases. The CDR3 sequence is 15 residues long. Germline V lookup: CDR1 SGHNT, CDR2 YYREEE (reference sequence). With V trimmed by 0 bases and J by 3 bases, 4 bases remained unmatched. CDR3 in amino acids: CASSLDRGMTDTQYF. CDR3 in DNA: TGTGCCAGCAGCTTGGACAGGGGAATGACAGATACGCAGTATTTT.

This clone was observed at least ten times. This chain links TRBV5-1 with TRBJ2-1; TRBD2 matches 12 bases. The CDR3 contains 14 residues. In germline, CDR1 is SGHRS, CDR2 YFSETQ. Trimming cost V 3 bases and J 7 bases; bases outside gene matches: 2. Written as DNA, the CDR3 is TGCGCCAGCAGCTGGACTAGCGGGATTAATGAGCAGTTCTTC. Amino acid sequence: CASSWTSGINEQFF.

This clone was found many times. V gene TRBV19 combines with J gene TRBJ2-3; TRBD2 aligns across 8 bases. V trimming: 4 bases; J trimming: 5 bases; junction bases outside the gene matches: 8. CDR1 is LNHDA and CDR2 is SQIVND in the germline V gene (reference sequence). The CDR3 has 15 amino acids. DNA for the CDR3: TGTGCCAGTAGTACCTCCGGGACTAGGGGAGATACGCAGTATTTT. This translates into CASSTSGTRGDTQYF.

CDR3 amino acids: CASSWRPKVGYEQYF. In nucleotides, the CDR3 is TGTGCCAGCAGCTGGAGACCGAAGGTAGGCTACGAGCAGTACTTC. V gene TRBV5-6 combines with J gene TRBJ2-7; unclear D gene. This CDR3 comprises 15 residues. V lost 3 bases, J lost 3 bases, and 16 bases lay in between. Germline V gene lookup returns CDR1 SGHDT and CDR2 YYEEEE.

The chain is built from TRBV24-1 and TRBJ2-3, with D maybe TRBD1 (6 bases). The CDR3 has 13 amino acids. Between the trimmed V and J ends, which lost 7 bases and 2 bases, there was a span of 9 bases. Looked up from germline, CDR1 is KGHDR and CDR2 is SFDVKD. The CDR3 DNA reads TGTGCCACCAGGGACAGAGACACAGATACGCAGTATTTT. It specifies CATRDRDTDTQYF.

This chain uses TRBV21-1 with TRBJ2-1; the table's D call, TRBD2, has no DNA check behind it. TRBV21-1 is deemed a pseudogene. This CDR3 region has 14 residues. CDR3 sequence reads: CASSKARGWNEQFF. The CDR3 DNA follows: TGTGCCAGCAGCAAAGCGCGGGGGTGGAATGAGCAGTTCTTC.

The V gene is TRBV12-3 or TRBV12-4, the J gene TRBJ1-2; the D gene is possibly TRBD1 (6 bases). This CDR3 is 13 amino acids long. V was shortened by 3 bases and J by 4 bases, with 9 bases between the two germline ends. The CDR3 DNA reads TGTGCCAGCAGTTTTGTAGGGGGCTATGGCTACACCTTC. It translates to CASSFVGGYGYTF.

Written as DNA, the CDR3 is TGTGCCAGCAGCCCCCGGGTCCCGACCTCTGGAAACACCATATATTTT. As protein: CASSPRVPTSGNTIYF. The gene calls are TRBV7-2 and TRBJ1-3; D ambiguous. V shed 5 bases and J shed 0 bases, with 14 bases lying between them. Germline V gene sequence: CDR1 SGHTA, CDR2 FQGNSA. The CDR3 loop spans 16 amino acids.

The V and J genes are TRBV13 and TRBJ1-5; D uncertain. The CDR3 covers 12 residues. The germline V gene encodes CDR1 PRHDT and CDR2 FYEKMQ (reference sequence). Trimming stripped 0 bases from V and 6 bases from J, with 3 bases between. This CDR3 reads CASSLGLQPQHF. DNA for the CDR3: TGTGCCAGCAGCTTAGGACTTCAGCCCCAGCATTTT. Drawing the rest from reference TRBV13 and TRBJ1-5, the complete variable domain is AAGVIQSPRHLIKEKRETATLKCYPIPRHDTVYWYQQGPGQDPQFLISFYEKMQSDKGSIPDRFSAQQFSDYHSELNMSSLELGDSALYFCASSLGLQPQHFGDGTRLSIL.

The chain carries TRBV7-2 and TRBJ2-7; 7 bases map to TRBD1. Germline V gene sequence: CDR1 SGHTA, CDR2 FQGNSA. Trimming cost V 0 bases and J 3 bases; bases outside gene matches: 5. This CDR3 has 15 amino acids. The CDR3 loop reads CASSLASQGVYEQYF. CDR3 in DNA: TGTGCCAGCAGCTTAGCGTCTCAGGGGGTCTACGAGCAGTACTTC.